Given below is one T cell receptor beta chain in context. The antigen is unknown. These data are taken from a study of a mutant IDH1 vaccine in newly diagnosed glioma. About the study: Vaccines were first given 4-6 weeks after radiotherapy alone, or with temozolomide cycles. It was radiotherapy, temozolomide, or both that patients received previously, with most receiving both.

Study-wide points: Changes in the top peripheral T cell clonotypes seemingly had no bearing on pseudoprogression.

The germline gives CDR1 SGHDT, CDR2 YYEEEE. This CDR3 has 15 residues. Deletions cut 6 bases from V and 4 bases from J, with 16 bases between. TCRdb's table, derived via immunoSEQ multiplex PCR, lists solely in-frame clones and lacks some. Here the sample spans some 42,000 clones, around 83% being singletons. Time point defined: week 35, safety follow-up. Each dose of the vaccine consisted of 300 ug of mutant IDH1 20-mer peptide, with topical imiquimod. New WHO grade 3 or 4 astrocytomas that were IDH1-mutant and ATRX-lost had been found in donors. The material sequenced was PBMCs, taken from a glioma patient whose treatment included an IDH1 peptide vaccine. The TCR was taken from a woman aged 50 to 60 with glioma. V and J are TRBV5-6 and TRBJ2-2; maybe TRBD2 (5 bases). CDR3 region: CASTLERRSTGELFF. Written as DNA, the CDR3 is TGTGCCAGCACCCTGGAGCGGAGGTCCACCGGGGAGCTGTTTTTT.